This T cell receptor (beta chain) derives from a study of blood T cell repertoires in COVID-19. Background on the study: Sites in the United States, Italy and Spain provided acute and convalescent COVID-19 samples. PBMCs, B-cell-depleted T cells, or T cells provided the cDNA or gDNA that made up the material.

Authors' data handling: The authors estimated nucleated cell counts from reference gene primer amplification. Method: immunoSEQ multiplex PCR; TCRdb's copy keeps in-frame clones and lacks some. V and J calls and clone size follow that table, whereas D and trimming were derived from the DNA. The table lists some 260,000 clones, around 90% of them singletons, with about 0.8% in the top ten. The CDR3 runs 15 residues. Trimming left V 7 bases short and J 4 bases short, with 16 bases between. Germline CDR1 and CDR2: LNHDA and SQIVND (reference sequence). Sequencing was performed on peripheral blood. The gene calls are TRBV19 and TRBJ1-4, with D tentatively TRBD1 (5 bases). This sequence originates from a woman in her 30s with acute or convalescent COVID-19. This CDR3 is CASKNRDFFNEKLFF. The CDR3 DNA reads TGTGCCAGTAAAAATCGGGACTTTTTTAATGAAAAACTGTTTTTT.